Sequencing of this T cell receptor (beta chain) was carried out in a study of regulatory T cells in long-lasting Graves disease. Time point reported: persistent/refractory GD, antithyroid drugs over 5 years with positive TRAb. The TCR library was made from RNA extracted from PBMCs. Trimming removed 6 bases from V and 0 bases from J; junction bases left unmatched: 6. The germline V gene encodes CDR1 LNHDA and CDR2 SQIVND (reference sequence). The CDR3 is made up of 15 amino acids. Building of the TCR beta libraries involved iRepertoire HTBI primers and Arm-PCR of CDR3 regions. The authors' processing: Taken together, the samples had 55 to 65 TRBV and approximately 15 TRBJ segments identified. TCRdb used MiXCR to reprocess the multiplex PCR reads, holding one entry per CDR3 protein. V and J calls and clone size were set by TCRdb, not the authors. The sample carries under 450,000 distinct CDR3 sequences, roughly a quarter recorded once.

Here the sequenced sample was peripheral blood mononuclear cells (PBMCs), taken when the disease was refractory, from a patient treated with antithyroid drugs. The clonotype comes from a female donor with Graves disease. V usage is TRBV19 and J usage is TRBJ1-2; 8 nucleotides match TRBD1. Here the CDR3 DNA reads TGTGCCAGTAGGACCACAGGGGGATCTAACTATGGCTACACCTTC. Residues: CASRTTGGSNYGYTF.